This TCR beta chain was captured in a study of beta chain features in type 1 diabetes (dated by TCRdb to between 2018 and 2020). Study-level background: Mean age, gender distribution, total cell number and subset yield did not differ between patients and healthy donors. Across all samples, 107,917,701 sorted cells were examined, and cell number per subset correlated strongly with RNA yield. In the study, TCRB repertoires of sorted circulating CD4+ T cell subsets from recently diagnosed type 1 diabetes patients were compared with those of matched healthy donors. Regulatory and stem cell-like memory subsets were obtained from only 8 patients and about eight healthy donors, while naive and central memory subsets were obtained from all 30 or so donors. Here is what the overall study found, with its caveats: The naive, central memory and regulatory TCRB repertoires appeared to resemble one another more closely among patients than among healthy donors. Shorter templates might be favored by PCR, yet because patient and control samples were amplified and corrected together, any such skew would affect both groups equally. Because small numbers of individuals were included in the HLA sub-analyses, any influence of HLA type on TCRB rearrangement was left unresolved. Because cDNA rather than genomic DNA was sequenced, highly expressing activated cells could have been over-represented, although no difference in activation and CD3 levels was found between groups. At VDJ recombination sites, patients with type 1 diabetes made fewer insertions and deleted more nucleotides, a pattern implying thymic rearrangement abnormalities. A moderate but significant shortening of TCRB CDR3 length was observed in type 1 diabetes patients in all four CD4+ subsets.

All of the isolated RNA was reverse transcribed with the High Capacity cDNA Reverse Transcription Kit, so expressed TCRB transcripts were sequenced. Deep immunoSEQ sequencing was performed on naive, central memory and regulatory T cell samples, with an average of around 3.4 million total reads per sample. Sorted cells were lysed in RLT buffer and RNA was extracted with DNase-treated RNeasy Micro or Mini kits, depending on cell number. Each cell subset was processed on its own to prevent cross-contamination, while patient and healthy donor samples were processed together. The immunoSEQ multiplex PCR was used to amplify TCRB sequences from cDNA, generating 87-bp fragments that spanned the CDR3 region. Sequencing of the amplicons was done on the Illumina HiSeq platform. The source study handled its data this way. PCR bias was corrected computationally using synthetic template baselines, and reads within Hamming distance 2 were collapsed, with unmergeable singletons discarded. Reads were aligned against IMGT so that V, D and J genes, CDR3 length and insertions or deletions at six rearrangement sites could be assigned. Clonotype counts were normalized to sorted cell number within each subset before computing true diversity and Gini coefficients with the tcR R package. Repertoire sharing was quantified using the overlap coefficient calculated on TCRB nucleotide sequences. As a proxy for the pre-selection repertoire, out-of-frame TCRB sequences from naive cells were analyzed. Here the immuneACCESS table is served through TCRdb, limited to in-frame sequences with V and J called. Missing clones are a known gap in these copies; in checked studies unresolved V genes cover under half, and the rest lacks a known reason. V and J calls plus clone size are reproduced from that table; the DNA served to infer D and trimming. For this sample the table gives about 620,000 clones, of which 15% were detected only once. Approximately 0.099% of the sample is taken by the ten largest.

A single peripheral blood draw of roughly 0.11 L on average was collected from each donor into heparinised tubes. A BD FACSAria II was used to sort naive, central memory, regulatory and stem cell-like memory CD4+ T cells with a panel that included CD45RO, CCR7, CD25, CD127, CD95 and CD27. Purity was above 95% for every sorted population. PBMCs were isolated right away by Lymphoprep density gradient centrifugation and were stained directly, without culture. Samples were stained and sorted in pairs, with one healthy donor and one patient per experiment, so that batch effects were minimized. Points on this clone: The clone's antigen remains unknown. Within one base of it there is no much larger clone, and no base qualities were kept.

Source material: naive CD4+ T cells from blood. Interpreted using the paper, the cell subset or site label stands for: true naive CD4+ T cells. This clonotype was sampled from a man younger than 30 in good health.

The DNA sequence follows: TGTGCCAGCAGCTTAGAAAGTCGCAGGGTCTACGAGCAGTACTTC. Translation gives CASSLESRRVYEQYF. The chain is assembled from TRBV7-8 and TRBJ2-7; perhaps TRBD1 is the D gene, with 5 bases matching. V is clipped by 1 base and J by 3 bases, and the sequence between their germline boundaries is 13 bases long. CDR1 SGHVS and CDR2 FQNEAQ were looked up in the germline V gene. Counted from cysteine to phenylalanine, this CDR3 has 15 amino acids. Of the read, only the CDR3 DNA is kept; its 45 bases are in frame from base 1.